A selection of T cell receptor beta chains follows, all from one sample in a study of T cells after yellow fever vaccination. Using its own MiXCR run on the 5' RACE reads, TCRdb lists one record per CDR3 protein. The sample holds about 550,000 distinct CDR3 sequences, under 25% seen once. The sequencing used PBMCs, collected 15 days after the yellow fever booster vaccination. The receptors stem from a man under 40 who received the YFV17D yellow fever vaccine. The CDR3 runs from the conserved cysteine through the conserved F or W. A D gene is named only where the DNA matches it firmly. For some rows the clone size is stated as once, few or many, or as a class when expanded; others skip it.

J gene,clone size,D gene,V gene,CDR3 DNA,CDR3 protein
TRBJ2-1,.,TRBD2,TRBV18,TGTGCCAGCTCACCAACTAGCGGGATATACAATGAGCAGTTCTTC,CASSPTSGIYNEQFF
TRBJ1-4,few,.,TRBV18,TGTGCCAGCTCCCCAATCACGGTGGGAGCTGAAAAACTGTTTTTT,CASSPITVGAEKLFF
TRBJ2-7,few,TRBD2,TRBV27,TGTGCCAGCAGTTTAACCCCCCCGCCCGGGACTAGCGGGGGGCTTTACGAGCAGTACTTC,CASSLTPPPGTSGGLYEQYF
TRBJ2-6,few,TRBD2,TRBV9,TGTGCCAGCACGAGGGAGGGTTCTGGGGCCAACGTCCTGACTTTC,CASTREGSGANVLTF
TRBJ2-5,.,TRBD2,TRBV13,TGTGCCAGCAGCTCCCTAGCGGGAGGGAAAGAGACCCAGTACTTC,CASSSLAGGKETQYF
TRBJ2-2,.,TRBD2,TRBV5-4,TGTGCCAGCAGCGCCGGGGGGGGGAGTCTCACCGGGGAGCTGCTTTTT,CASSAGGGSLTGELLF
TRBJ2-7,few,TRBD2,TRBV7-2,TGTGCCAGCAGCCACGGGACTAGCGGGAGTTCCCACGAGCAGTACTTC,CASSHGTSGSSHEQYF
TRBJ1-5,few,.,TRBV12-3/TRBV12-4,TGTGCCAGCAGGGAGACAGGTTATAGCAATCAGCCCCAGCATTTT,CASRETGYSNQPQHF
TRBJ2-7,.,TRBD1,TRBV20-1,TGCAGCGCTAGTACACAGGGGCGCTCCTACGAGCAGTACTTC,CSASTQGRSYEQYF
TRBJ2-3,.,.,TRBV7-2,TGTGCCAGCAGCATTCGTTTTAGCACAGATACGCAGTATTTT,CASSIRFSTDTQYF
TRBJ2-3,.,TRBD2,TRBV5-1,TGCGCCAGCAGCTCCCTCACGGGAGGCTCAGATACGCAGTATTTT,CASSSLTGGSDTQYF
TRBJ2-7,.,.,TRBV5-4,TGTGCCAGCACCATACCGGGACCTTACGAGCAGTACTTC,CASTIPGPYEQYF
TRBJ1-4,.,.,TRBV19,TGTGCCAGTAGTCTTCCGGGAATCGGAAAACTGTTTTTT,CASSLPGIGKLFF
TRBJ2-1,.,TRBD2,TRBV15,TGTGCCGCCAGCAGAGATCCCAGGCGGCTAGCGGGTAACAATGAGCAGTTCTTC,CAASRDPRRLAGNNEQFF
TRBJ1-4,.,TRBD1,TRBV19,TGTGCCAGTAAGGACAGGGGTTATGAAAAACTGTTTTTT,CASKDRGYEKLFF
TRBJ2-1,few,.,TRBV7-9,TGTGCCAGCAGCTTTTGGAGGCCGAGCTCCTACAATGAGCAGTTCTTC,CASSFWRPSSYNEQFF
TRBJ1-5,few,.,TRBV12-3/TRBV12-4,TGTGCCAGCAGGGCCGGGACTCGACAGCCCCAGCATTTT,CASRAGTRQPQHF
TRBJ2-5,.,TRBD2,TRBV10-1,TGCGCCAGCAGTGAGTCTGGTCTAGCGGGGAAAGAGACCCAGTACTTC,CASSESGLAGKETQYF
TRBJ1-1,.,.,TRBV5-1,TGCGCCAGCAGCTGGGGGGCCTCGAGCACTGAAGCTTTCTTT,CASSWGASSTEAFF
TRBJ2-1,few,TRBD2,TRBV10-2,TGCGCCAGTGGGCCTTCTAGCGGGAGCTTCAATGAGCAGTTCTTC,CASGPSSGSFNEQFF
TRBJ2-1,.,TRBD2,TRBV5-1,TGCGCCAGCAGCTCCCCGCCCCAAGCGGGAGCGGGGAATGAGCAGTTCTTC,CASSSPPQAGAGNEQFF
TRBJ1-1,.,TRBD1,TRBV12-3/TRBV12-4,TGTGCCAGCAGTCTACAGGGGGTCGGCACTGAAGCTTTCTTT,CASSLQGVGTEAFF
TRBJ1-2,.,.,TRBV12-3/TRBV12-4,TGTGCCAGCAGTTTAAGAGGGGGGACATCCGTATATGGCTACACCTTC,CASSLRGGTSVYGYTF
TRBJ2-1,.,TRBD2,TRBV5-1,TGCGCCAGCAGCCAGGGACTAGCGGGGTCCGGGGAGCAGTTCTTC,CASSQGLAGSGEQFF
TRBJ2-2,.,.,TRBV19,TGTGCCAGTAGTATAGGAAGAGCGGCCACCGGGGAGCTGTTTTTT,CASSIGRAATGELFF
TRBJ2-1,.,.,TRBV10-3,TGTGCCACCGGGGTGGGTCCGTATGAGCAGTTCTTC,CATGVGPYEQFF
TRBJ2-2,.,TRBD2,TRBV6-2/TRBV6-3,TGTGCCAGCAGTTATCGGGCGGGAGGACCGACCGGGGAGCTGTTTTTT,CASSYRAGGPTGELFF
TRBJ2-4,few,.,TRBV7-2,TGTGCCAGCAGCTTAGCGCAACTAAACATTCAGTACTTC,CASSLAQLNIQYF
TRBJ2-1,.,.,TRBV7-6,TGTGCCAGCAGCTTAACCGTGTACGGCGGAAACTCCTACAATGAGCAGTTCTTC,CASSLTVYGGNSYNEQFF
TRBJ1-2,.,TRBD1,TRBV7-2,TGTGCCAGCAGCTTAGTTCCTCCGACAGGGGGCGACTATGGCTACACCTTC,CASSLVPPTGGDYGYTF
TRBJ2-1,.,TRBD1,TRBV29-1,TGCAGCGTCGATAGATTACAGGGGGCCAATGAGCAGTTCTTC,CSVDRLQGANEQFF
TRBJ2-5,.,TRBD2,TRBV20-1,TGCAGTGCCACACACGGGGCTAGCGGGAAGCAAGAGACCCAGTACTTC,CSATHGASGKQETQYF
TRBJ2-7,.,.,TRBV29-1,TGCAGCGTTCGTTCCAGAGTCTGCGAGCAGTACTTC,CSVRSRVCEQYF
TRBJ2-5,few,.,TRBV7-3,TGTGCCAGCAGCCCTACGGGAGCAGAGACCCAGTACTTC,CASSPTGAETQYF
TRBJ2-3,few,.,TRBV27,TGTGCCAGCAGTTTATTGGCGTTCAATACGCAGTATTTT,CASSLLAFNTQYF
TRBJ2-3,.,TRBD2,TRBV20-1,TGCAGTGCTAGAAAAACCGGGACTAGTTTGGGGTCTGGCACAGATACGCAGTATTTT,CSARKTGTSLGSGTDTQYF